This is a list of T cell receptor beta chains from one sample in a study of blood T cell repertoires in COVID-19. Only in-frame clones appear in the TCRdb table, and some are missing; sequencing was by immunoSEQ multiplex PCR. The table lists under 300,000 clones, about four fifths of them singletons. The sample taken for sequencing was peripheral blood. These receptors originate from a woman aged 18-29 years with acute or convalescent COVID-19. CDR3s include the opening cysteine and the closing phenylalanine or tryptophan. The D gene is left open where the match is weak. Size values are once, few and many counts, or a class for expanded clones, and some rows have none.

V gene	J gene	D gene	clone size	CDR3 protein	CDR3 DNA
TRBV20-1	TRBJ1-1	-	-	CRLGWSTEAFF	TGCAGATTAGGCTGGAGCACTGAAGCTTTCTTT
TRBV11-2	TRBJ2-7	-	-	CASRGTGPYEQYF	TGTGCCAGCAGGGGGACTGGACCCTACGAGCAGTACTTC
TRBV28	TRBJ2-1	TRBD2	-	CASSPIAGGPREQFF	TGTGCCAGCAGCCCGATAGCGGGAGGGCCAAGGGAGCAGTTCTTC
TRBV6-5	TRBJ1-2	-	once	CASSVTGFPNYGYTF	TGTGCCAGCAGCGTCACAGGGTTCCCTAACTATGGCTACACCTTC
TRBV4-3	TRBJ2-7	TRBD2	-	CASSQDRGGRHYEQYF	TGCGCCAGCAGCCAAGATCGAGGCGGGAGGCACTACGAGCAGTACTTC
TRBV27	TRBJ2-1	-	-	CASRGVYNEQFF	TGTGCCAGCAGGGGCGTCTACAATGAGCAGTTCTTC
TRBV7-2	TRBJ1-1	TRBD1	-	CASSAKTGAVGTEAFF	TGTGCCAGCAGCGCTAAGACAGGGGCTGTGGGCACTGAAGCTTTCTTT
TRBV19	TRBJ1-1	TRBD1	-	CATTPTKGASTEAFF	TGTGCCACCACACCCACCAAGGGGGCAAGCACTGAAGCTTTCTTT
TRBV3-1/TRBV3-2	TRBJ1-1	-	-	CASSQEVGWEGMNTEAFF	TGTGCCAGCAGCCAAGAAGTCGGGTGGGAGGGTATGAACACTGAAGCTTTCTTT
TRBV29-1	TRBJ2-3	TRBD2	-	CSASTSGGFTDTQYF	TGCAGCGCCTCCACTAGCGGGGGTTTCACAGATACGCAGTATTTT
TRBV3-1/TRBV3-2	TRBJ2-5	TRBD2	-	CASSPMSGRKETQYF	TGTGCCAGCAGCCCGATGAGCGGGAGAAAGGAGACCCAGTACTTC
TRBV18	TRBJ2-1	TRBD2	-	CASSPRSGRADEQFF	TGTGCCAGCTCACCACGTAGCGGGAGGGCTGATGAGCAGTTCTTC
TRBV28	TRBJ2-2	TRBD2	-	CASSWGRAGELFF	TGTGCCAGCAGTTGGGGGAGGGCCGGGGAGCTGTTTTTT
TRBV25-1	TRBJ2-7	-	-	CASSEPSRDEQYF	TGTGCCAGCAGTGAACCTTCCCGAGACGAGCAGTACTTC
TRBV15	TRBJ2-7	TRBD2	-	CATSRDTSGRAYEQYF	TGTGCCACCAGCCGAGACACTAGCGGGCGAGCCTACGAGCAGTACTTC
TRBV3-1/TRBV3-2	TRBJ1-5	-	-	CASSQGGKQPQHF	TGTGCCAGCAGCCAGGGAGGGAAGCAGCCCCAGCATTTT
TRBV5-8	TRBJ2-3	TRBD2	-	CASSWGTSGNTDTQYF	TGTGCCAGCAGCTGGGGGACTAGCGGGAACACAGATACGCAGTATTTT
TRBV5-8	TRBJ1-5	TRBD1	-	CASSLGGTGKSNQPQHF	TGTGCCAGCAGCTTAGGTGGGACAGGGAAGAGTAATCAGCCCCAGCATTTT
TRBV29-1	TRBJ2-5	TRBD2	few	CSVEVGGGQETQYF	TGCAGCGTTGAAGTAGGCGGGGGGCAAGAGACCCAGTACTTC
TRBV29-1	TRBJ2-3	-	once	CSVFNRRSSTDTQYF	TGCAGCGTTTTCAACCGGAGGTCTAGCACAGATACGCAGTATTTT
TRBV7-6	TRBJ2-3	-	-	CASSLVADSTDTQYF	TGTGCCAGCAGCTTAGTAGCGGATAGCACAGATACGCAGTATTTT
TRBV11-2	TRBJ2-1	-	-	CASSLEQGQFF	TGTGCCAGCAGCTTAGAACAGGGCCAGTTCTTC
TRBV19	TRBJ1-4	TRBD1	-	CASNRRQGTLIEKLFF	TGTGCCAGTAATCGGAGACAGGGGACATTGATTGAAAAACTGTTTTTT
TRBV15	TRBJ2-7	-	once	CATSRAETRISYEQYF	TGTGCCACCAGCAGAGCAGAGACTAGGATCTCCTACGAGCAGTACTTC
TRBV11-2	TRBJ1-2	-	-	CASSLDPGGGYTF	TGTGCCAGCAGCTTAGATCCGGGGGGAGGCTACACCTTC
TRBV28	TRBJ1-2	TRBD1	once	CASSLGQANYGYTF	TGTGCCAGCAGTTTAGGACAGGCCAACTATGGCTACACCTTC
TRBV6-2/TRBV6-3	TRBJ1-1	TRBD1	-	CASSYSTGVITEAFF	TGTGCCAGCAGTTACTCGACAGGGGTTATCACTGAAGCTTTCTTT
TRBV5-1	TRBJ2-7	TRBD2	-	CASSLVAGGSYEQYF	TGCGCCAGCAGCTTGGTAGCGGGGGGCTCCTACGAGCAGTACTTC
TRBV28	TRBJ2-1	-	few	CASSAERSSYNEQFF	TGTGCCAGCAGCGCTGAGAGGAGCTCCTACAATGAGCAGTTCTTC
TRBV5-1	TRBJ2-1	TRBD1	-	CASSFTGTADNEQFF	TGCGCCAGCAGCTTCACCGGGACAGCCGACAATGAGCAGTTCTTC
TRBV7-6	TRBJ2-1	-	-	CASSRSLGALDEQFF	TGTGCCAGCAGCCGCTCGTTGGGGGCATTGGATGAGCAGTTCTTC
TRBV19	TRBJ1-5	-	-	CASNPPGLSNQPQHF	TGTGCCAGTAACCCCCCCGGTTTAAGCAATCAGCCCCAGCATTTT
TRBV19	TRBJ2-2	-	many	CASTTTWVRANTGELFF	TGTGCCAGTACCACTACCTGGGTGAGGGCGAACACCGGGGAGCTGTTTTTT
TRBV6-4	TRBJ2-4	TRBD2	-	CASSATSEDIQYF	TGTGCCAGCAGTGCCACTAGCGAGGACATTCAGTACTTC
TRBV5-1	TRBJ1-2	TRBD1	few	CASNIGAGGFYGYTF	TGCGCCAGCAACATTGGGGCAGGGGGCTTCTATGGCTACACCTTC
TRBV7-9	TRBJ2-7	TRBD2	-	CASSSSGTSSYEQYF	TGTGCCAGCAGCTCGTCCGGGACTAGCTCCTACGAGCAGTACTTC
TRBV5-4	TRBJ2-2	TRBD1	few	CASSLLGGTGGQRDLFF	TGTGCCAGCAGCTTGTTAGGCGGGACAGGGGGTCAGCGGGATCTGTTTTTT
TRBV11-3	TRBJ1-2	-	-	CASSSPGNDYGYTF	TGTGCCAGCAGCTCCCCGGGGAATGACTATGGCTACACCTTC
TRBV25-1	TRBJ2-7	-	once	CASSAGVQPLSYEQYF	TGTGCCAGCAGTGCGGGGGTACAACCCCTCTCCTACGAGCAGTACTTC
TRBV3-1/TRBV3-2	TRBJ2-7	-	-	CASSQWTTPYEQYF	TGTGCCAGCAGCCAGTGGACTACTCCCTACGAGCAGTACTTC
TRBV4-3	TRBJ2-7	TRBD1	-	CASSQDRGRNRAYEQYF	TGCGCCAGCAGTCAAGACAGGGGGCGAAATCGGGCCTACGAGCAGTACTTC
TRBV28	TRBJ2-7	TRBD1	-	CASSFSDRGTQYF	TGTGCCAGCAGTTTTAGCGACAGGGGCACGCAGTACTTC
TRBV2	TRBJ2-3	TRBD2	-	CASSDASGSTDTQYF	TGTGCCAGCAGTGACGCTAGCGGGAGCACAGATACGCAGTATTTT
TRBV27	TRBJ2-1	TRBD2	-	CASSSSGSSYNEQFF	TGTGCCAGCAGTTCCAGCGGGAGCTCCTACAATGAGCAGTTCTTC
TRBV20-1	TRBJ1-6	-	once	CSASGRGRDNSPLHF	TGCAGTGCTAGTGGCAGGGGCAGGGATAATTCACCCCTCCACTTT
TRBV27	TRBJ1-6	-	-	CASSLNAAYNSPLHF	TGTGCCAGCAGTTTAAACGCGGCTTATAATTCACCCCTCCACTTT
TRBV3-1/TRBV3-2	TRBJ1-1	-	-	CASSQGFTDEAFF	TGTGCCAGCAGCCAAGGTTTTACAGACGAAGCTTTCTTT
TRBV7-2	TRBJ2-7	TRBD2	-	CASSLVLSSGSRAYEQYF	TGTGCCAGCAGCTTAGTTTTGTCTAGCGGGAGTAGGGCCTACGAGCAGTACTTC
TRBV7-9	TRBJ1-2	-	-	CASNKEGVAAARGGYTF	TGTGCCAGCAATAAAGAGGGTGTGGCGGCGGCCCGCGGCGGCTACACCTTC
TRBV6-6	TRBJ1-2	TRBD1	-	CASSYTRTGTKYGYTF	TGTGCCAGCAGTTACACACGGACAGGTACTAAGTATGGCTACACCTTC
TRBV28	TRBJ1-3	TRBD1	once	CASSLGGWSGNTIYF	TGTGCCAGTTCTTTAGGGGGCTGGTCTGGAAACACCATATATTTT
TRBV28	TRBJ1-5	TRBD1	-	CASSLWDRGRGNQPQHF	TGTGCCAGCAGTTTATGGGACAGGGGGCGCGGCAATCAGCCCCAGCATTTT
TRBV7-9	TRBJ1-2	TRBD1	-	CASSLGDRPLSYTF	TGTGCCAGCAGCTTAGGGGACAGACCCCTCAGCTACACCTTC
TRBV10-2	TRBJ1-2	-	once	CASSDPATDGYTF	TGCGCCAGCAGTGACCCCGCTACTGATGGCTACACCTTC